These T cell receptor beta chains were read from a single sample in a study of blood T cell repertoires in COVID-19. The method was immunoSEQ multiplex PCR; TCRdb's version includes in-frame clones alone and lacks a portion of them. The sample lists about 59,000 clones; around three quarters were seen once. Input material: peripheral blood. These receptors were collected from a man aged 55-75 years with acute or convalescent COVID-19. Each CDR3 is given with its conserved first and last residue. A D gene is named only where the DNA matches it firmly. Expanded clones get a size class; other rows say once, few or many, or leave the size out.

cdr3_nt	cdr3_aa	j_call	clone_size	v_call	d_call
TGTGCCAGCAGTACGGACAGATTTAATGAAAAACTGTTTTTT	CASSTDRFNEKLFF	TRBJ1-4	once	TRBV2	-
TGTGCCAGCATCGGACTAGCGGGAGCCAACGAGCAGTACTTC	CASIGLAGANEQYF	TRBJ2-7	-	TRBV27	TRBD2
TGTGCCAGCAGCTACTCTCAGGGGGTTAGTGGAAACACCATATATTTT	CASSYSQGVSGNTIYF	TRBJ1-3	-	TRBV6-5	TRBD1
TGTGCCAGCAGTTACTCGTGGGCAGGCTCTGGAAACACCATATATTTT	CASSYSWAGSGNTIYF	TRBJ1-3	-	TRBV6-5	-
TGTGCCAGCAGCTTAACCGTGACGGCGGACACCGGGGAGCTGTTTTTT	CASSLTVTADTGELFF	TRBJ2-2	-	TRBV7-3	-
TGCGCCAGCAGCCCGGACAGAGTCTCTGGAAACACCATATATTTT	CASSPDRVSGNTIYF	TRBJ1-3	-	TRBV4-1	-
TGTGCCAGCAGTTGGGAGGGCGAAGCTTTCTTT	CASSWEGEAFF	TRBJ1-1	-	TRBV12-3/TRBV12-4	-
TGTGCCACCAGTTCCCCGTCAGGGGGCGCGGGCGATGAAAAACTGTTTTTT	CATSSPSGGAGDEKLFF	TRBJ1-4	-	TRBV15	TRBD1
TGTGCCAGCAGCTTAGGGGGACAGGCTTCGCAAGGCTACACCTTC	CASSLGGQASQGYTF	TRBJ1-2	-	TRBV5-4	TRBD1
TGTGCCAGCAGCTTAGGGGCATGGGAGTTCTACAATGAGCAGTTCTTC	CASSLGAWEFYNEQFF	TRBJ2-1	-	TRBV7-9	-
TGTGCCAGCAGCTTAGACCCAGACAGGGTATGGGAGCAGTACTTC	CASSLDPDRVWEQYF	TRBJ2-7	-	TRBV11-2	TRBD1
TGCGCCAGCAGCTTGGACAGCTTTAATTCACCCCTCCACTTT	CASSLDSFNSPLHF	TRBJ1-6	-	TRBV5-1	-
TGTGCCTGGAGCGGACAGCAGGGGACCGGGGAGCTGTTTTTT	CAWSGQQGTGELFF	TRBJ2-2	-	TRBV30	-
TGTGCCAGCAGTTACTGGGTCGGGGGGGTGACTGAAGCTTTCTTT	CASSYWVGGVTEAFF	TRBJ1-1	-	TRBV6-5	-
TGTGCCACCAGCGGAGCGGGACATCTAAACTATGGCTACACCTTC	CATSGAGHLNYGYTF	TRBJ1-2	-	TRBV15	-
TGTGCCAGCAGCTCAACAGAGGGACTGGATGGCTACACCTTC	CASSSTEGLDGYTF	TRBJ1-2	-	TRBV5-6	-
TGCGCCAGCAGCCAAGTCGGGGTCAGGGGGTATTCCTATGGCTACACCTTC	CASSQVGVRGYSYGYTF	TRBJ1-2	-	TRBV4-3	TRBD1
TGTGCCAGCAGTCCGGGGACATCGGGTGAGCGGCCCCAGCATTTT	CASSPGTSGERPQHF	TRBJ1-5	-	TRBV6-5	-
TGTGCCAGCAGCCAAGCAGACAGGGGTTTGTACTTC	CASSQADRGLYF	TRBJ2-5	-	TRBV3-1/TRBV3-2	TRBD1
TGTGCCAGCAGCTTCGGAATACCCAGGGGGGAGCAGTACTTC	CASSFGIPRGEQYF	TRBJ2-7	-	TRBV5-6	TRBD1
TGTGCCAGCAGCTTAGCAACCCCCTCTAGCTATGGCTACACCTTC	CASSLATPSSYGYTF	TRBJ1-2	-	TRBV7-2	-
TGTGCCAGTAGCCTAACTAGCGGGAGGGGGCAGTTCTTC	CASSLTSGRGQFF	TRBJ2-1	-	TRBV19	TRBD2
TGCAGCGTTGAGGAGGGAGGGGGGGAGACCCAGTACTTC	CSVEEGGGETQYF	TRBJ2-5	-	TRBV29-1	-
TGTGCCACCAGCAGAGAACTAGCGGTCTTATACAATGAGCAGTTCTTC	CATSRELAVLYNEQFF	TRBJ2-1	-	TRBV15	TRBD2
TGCAGCGGGGGGGGAGGACTTAATAACAATGAGCAGTTCTTC	CSGGGGLNNNEQFF	TRBJ2-1	-	TRBV29-1	TRBD2
TGTGCCAGCAGCTTAGCGGGCAGGGGGAACACTGAAGCTTTCTTT	CASSLAGRGNTEAFF	TRBJ1-1	-	TRBV7-6	-
TGTGCCAGCAGTACAGGGGTGAGCAATGAGCAGTTCTTC	CASSTGVSNEQFF	TRBJ2-1	-	TRBV6-2/TRBV6-3	TRBD1
TGTGCCTGGAGCTACAGGGGCGGTAGGCAAGAGACCCAGTACTTC	CAWSYRGGRQETQYF	TRBJ2-5	few	TRBV30	TRBD1
TGTGCCACCAGTGATTCCGAGGCGGATACCAGAGGCTACACCTTC	CATSDSEADTRGYTF	TRBJ1-2	-	TRBV24-1	-
TGTGCCAGTAGTATCGAGCCCTTCCAAGAGACCCAGTACTTC	CASSIEPFQETQYF	TRBJ2-5	-	TRBV19	-
TGTGCCACCAGCCAGTCAGGATCCGAAAAACTGTTTTTT	CATSQSGSEKLFF	TRBJ1-4	-	TRBV24-1	-
TGTGCCAGCAGCCCGCCAGGGGACGATGAAAAACTGTTTTTT	CASSPPGDDEKLFF	TRBJ1-4	-	TRBV28	-
TGTGCCAGCACTACAGGGGGCTTCGGCTATGGCTACACCTTC	CASTTGGFGYGYTF	TRBJ1-2	-	TRBV28	TRBD1
TGTGCCAGCAGCCCTCAAACAGGGGGCGACCGGCCCCAGCATTTT	CASSPQTGGDRPQHF	TRBJ1-5	-	TRBV27	TRBD1
TGTGCCAGCAGGGGCAGTCCGAGTGGCTACACCTTC	CASRGSPSGYTF	TRBJ1-2	-	TRBV9	-
TGTGCCAGCAGCCGAGGGGGGGGGTCCAATCAGCCCCAGCATTTT	CASSRGGGSNQPQHF	TRBJ1-5	-	TRBV11-2	-
TGTGCCAGTAGTACCCACTCTGGACAGGGCAATCAGCCCCAGCATTTT	CASSTHSGQGNQPQHF	TRBJ1-5	-	TRBV19	TRBD1
TGTGCCAGCAGCCATAGTGATCAGCCCCAGCATTTT	CASSHSDQPQHF	TRBJ1-5	-	TRBV3-1/TRBV3-2	-
TGTGCCAGCAGCCCCTTAGATGCAGGGGGCACCATTGAAGCTTTCTTT	CASSPLDAGGTIEAFF	TRBJ1-1	-	TRBV27	TRBD1
TGCAGTGCTAGTGATCCGCTACAAGAGACCCAGTACTTC	CSASDPLQETQYF	TRBJ2-5	-	TRBV20-1	-